This entry lists 23 T cell receptor beta chains sequenced from one sample in a study of T cells in Graves' hyperthyroidism and ophthalmopathy. Amplified TCR beta CDR3 regions came from RNA transcripts. With the HTBI primer set, the TCR CDR3 went through a first round of RT-PCR. TCRdb re-derived calls from the multiplex PCR reads in MiXCR, one entry per CDR3 protein. The sample records 620,000 or so distinct CDR3 sequences, about 14% being singletons. Sequencing was carried out using blood. Every receptor here comes from a woman in her fifties or sixties with Graves' ophthalmopathy.

The gene calls are TRBV28 and TRBJ1-1; D unclear. CDR1 is MDHEN and CDR2 is SYDVKM in the germline V gene. V was pared by 7 bases and J by 1 base, with 16 bases between. The CDR3 has 15 residues. CDR3 region: CASIELATANTEAFF. For the CDR3, the DNA is TGTGCCAGCATTGAGTTGGCAACGGCGAACACTGAAGCTTTCTTT.

This clonotype occurred many times. The V gene is TRBV20-1, the J gene TRBJ2-5; TRBD1 aligns across 8 bases. The V gene end was trimmed by 5 bases and the J gene end by 5 bases; junction bases not matched to a gene: 10. The CDR3 runs to 14 residues. The germline gives CDR1 DFQATT, CDR2 SNEGSKA (reference sequence). This CDR3 is CSAGRTGSEETQYF. CDR3 bases: TGCAGTGCTGGACGGACAGGGTCTGAGGAGACCCAGTACTTC.

The V call is TRBV18, the J call TRBJ2-3; 10 bases are shared with TRBD1. V lost 4 bases and J lost 4; bases outside the gene matches: 8. The CDR3 extends over 16 amino acids. Germline CDR1 and CDR2: KGHSH and LQKENI. Here the CDR3 reads CASSLTGTGAADTQYF. CDR3 nucleotides: TGTGCCAGCTCACTCACCGGGACAGGGGCCGCAGATACGCAGTATTTT.

This clonotype was seen ten or more times. The chain combines TRBV29-1 with TRBJ2-1; 12 bases match TRBD2. The CDR3 sequence is 14 residues long. Per the germline V gene, CDR1 is SQVTM and CDR2 is ANQGSEA. J was trimmed by 3 bases and V by 5 bases; bases with no gene match: 2. As DNA, the CDR3 is TGCAGCGTTAGGACTAGCGGGGTCTACAATGAGCAGTTCTTC. Translation gives CSVRTSGVYNEQFF.

This clonotype has more than one count but fewer than ten. V gene TRBV27 combines with J gene TRBJ1-5, with D hard to call. The CDR3 extends over 15 amino acids. The V end lost 5 bases, the J end lost 4 bases, and 15 bases lay between the germline ends. Germline-derived CDR1 and CDR2 are MNHEY and SMNVEV (reference sequence). The CDR3 region is CASSQRSSENQPQHF. Written as DNA, the CDR3 is TGTGCCAGCAGTCAGCGAAGCTCGGAGAATCAGCCCCAGCATTTT.

The gene calls are TRBV27 and TRBJ1-1, with TRBD1 as a possible D gene (6 bases). V was clipped by 9 bases and J by 4 bases, with 18 bases between them. CDR3 length: 14 amino acids. CDR1 MNHEY and CDR2 SMNVEV come from the germline V gene (reference sequence). Here the CDR3 DNA reads TGTGCCAGTTCAAACAGGGCTTTGGGCACTGAAGCTTTCTTT. Translation: CASSNRALGTEAFF.

This clonotype occurred many times. This chain links TRBV20-1 with TRBJ2-4; D may match TRBD1 or TRBD2 (5 bases each). The CDR3 consists of 13 residues. V was clipped by 3 bases and J by 3 bases, with 9 bases between them. The germline gives CDR1 DFQATT, CDR2 SNEGSKA (reference sequence). CDR3 nucleotides: TGCAGTGCTAGTGGGGGAAACAAAAACATTCAGTACTTC. Translated: CSASGGNKNIQYF.

The table lists this clonotype with a few counts. The genes are TRBV27 and TRBJ2-3; D perhaps matches TRBD2 (5 bases). The germline V gene encodes CDR1 MNHEY and CDR2 SMNVEV (reference sequence). This CDR3 spans 15 amino acids. V lost 5 bases and J 1 base, leaving 13 bases between the germline ends. CDR3 sequence (DNA): TGTGCCAGCAGTGCACTAGTTGGGGGCACAGATACGCAGTATTTT. Translated, it gives CASSALVGGTDTQYF.

This clonotype was recorded many times. The chain couples TRBV7-2 to TRBJ2-4; the match to TRBD2 covers 7 bases. The V and J ends lost 1 base and 4 bases, in that order; junction bases with no gene match: 10. Germline V lookup: CDR1 SGHTA, CDR2 FQGNSA. This CDR3 is built from 17 residues. The DNA for the CDR3 is TGTGCCAGCAGCTTAGTTCGGCTAGCGGATGATAAAAACATTCAGTACTTC. The encoded protein is CASSLVRLADDKNIQYF.

This sequence joins TRBV12-3 or TRBV12-4 and TRBJ1-4; D gene uncertain. Trimming pared 6 bases from V and 7 bases from J, leaving 18 bases between. The CDR3 has 15 amino acids. The CDR3 DNA reads as TGTGCCAGCAGCGCGCCCCATTCAAGCGGTGAAAAACTGTTTTTT. Translated, it gives CASSAPHSSGEKLFF.

The rearrangement links TRBV4-3 to TRBJ1-1; TRBD1 agrees at 8 bases. The CDR3 sequence is 16 residues long. Per the germline V gene, CDR1 is LGHNA and CDR2 is YSLEER. Trimming at V came to 1 base and at J to 1 base, leaving 5 bases not matched to a gene. CDR3 amino acids: CASSQGTGGGNTEAFF. CDR3 bases: TGCGCCAGCAGCCAAGGAACAGGGGGGGGGAACACTGAAGCTTTCTTT.

This clonotype was found many times. This chain connects TRBV28 to TRBJ2-7, with D tentatively TRBD1 (5 bases). The germline CDR1 and CDR2 sequences are MDHEN and SYDVKM. V lost 6 bases and J 4 bases, leaving 10 bases between the germline ends. The CDR3 runs to 12 residues. CDR3: CASSQTVYEQYF. The CDR3 DNA is TGTGCCAGCAGCCAGACAGTTTACGAGCAGTACTTC.

This clonotype was found many times. This rearrangement joins TRBV28 to TRBJ1-5; no clear D gene. V was cut by 2 bases and J by 3 bases, with 14 bases left in between. The CDR3 is 16 amino acids. Per germline, CDR1 MDHEN and CDR2 SYDVKM. The CDR3 DNA reads TGTGCCAGCAGTTTAAAGGTGACACAGCACAATCAGCCCCAGCATTTT. Translation gives CASSLKVTQHNQPQHF.

The chain uses TRBV4-2 and TRBJ1-2; no definite D call. Germline-derived CDR1 and CDR2 are LGHNA and YNFKEQ. The CDR3 has 13 residues. V gave up 2 bases and J gave up 7 bases, with 11 bases separating them. The CDR3 sequence is CASSQPPGRGYTF. The CDR3 DNA reads as TGTGCCAGCAGCCAACCACCGGGCCGTGGCTACACCTTC.

This chain uses TRBV6-1 with TRBJ2-5; a weak D match, TRBD1 (6 bases). CDR1 MNHNS and CDR2 SASEGT come from the germline V gene. The CDR3 has 13 amino acids. V was trimmed by 7 bases and J by 0 bases, leaving 9 bases between them. The DNA for the CDR3 is TGTGCCAGCAAGGGGACACACCAAGAGACCCAGTACTTC. It is translated as CASKGTHQETQYF.

This clonotype was counted at least ten times. This chain uses TRBV24-1 with TRBJ1-2; D might be TRBD1 (6 bases). The CDR3 runs 14 residues. From germline, CDR1 is KGHDR and CDR2 SFDVKD. Deletions cut 7 bases from V and 1 base from J, with 12 bases between. CDR3 sequence (DNA): TGTGCCACCAGCGGCCAGGGGATTAACTATGGCTACACCTTC. Translating gives CATSGQGINYGYTF.

This clonotype was recorded many times. The genes are TRBV6-2 or TRBV6-3 and TRBJ1-5; D unclear. The CDR3 spans 12 residues. The V end lost 6 bases, the J end lost 5 bases, and 8 bases lay between the germline ends. The germline gives CDR1 MNHEY, CDR2 SVGEGT. The CDR3 coding sequence is TGTGCCAGCAGGGAAAGGGATCAGCCCCAGCATTTT. Its protein product is CASRERDQPQHF.

There are many counts of this clonotype. V usage is TRBV28 and J usage is TRBJ2-1; 8 nucleotides agree with TRBD2. Germline CDR1 MDHEN, CDR2 SYDVKM. The CDR3 runs 17 residues. V lost 5 bases to trimming and J lost 7 bases; unmatched junction nucleotides: 16. DNA for the CDR3: TGTGCCAGCAGTCCGATAATAGGACTAGCCGGTGGTAATGAGCAGTTCTTC. Amino acid sequence: CASSPIIGLAGGNEQFF. The full variable domain, in which reference TRBV28 and TRBJ2-1 provide the parts outside the CDR3, is DVKVTQSSRYLVKRTGEKVFLECVQDMDHENMFWYRQDPGLGLRLIYFSYDVKMKEKGDIPEGYSVSREKKERFSLILESASTNQTSMYLCASSPIIGLAGGNEQFFGPGTRLTVL.

This clonotype has ten or more counts. The CDR3 nucleotides read TGTGCCAGCAGCCTTAACTGGCAGCGGGAGATGGAGACCCAGTACTTC. This sequence encodes CASSLNWQREMETQYF. The gene calls are TRBV3-1 and TRBJ2-5; 8 positions agree with TRBD2. Losses at the gene ends were 4 bases for V and 5 bases for J; bases not matched to a gene: 12. Per germline, CDR1 LGHDT and CDR2 YNNKEL (reference sequence). CDR3 length: 16 residues.

This clonotype was recorded a few times. This chain connects TRBV15 to TRBJ2-5, with 9 bases matching TRBD1. CDR1 and CDR2 from the germline V gene are LNHNV and YYDKDF (reference sequence). This CDR3 comprises 15 residues. V shed 1 base and J 3 bases; nucleotides not matched to a gene: 3. The CDR3 region is CATSRARTGEETQYF. Written as DNA, the CDR3 is TGTGCCACCAGCAGAGCGAGGACAGGGGAAGAGACCCAGTACTTC.

This clonotype was observed a few times. A much larger clone is a single base away; this may be a read error. This chain uses TRBV7-9 with TRBJ2-5; 10 bases match TRBD1. The germline V gene has CDR1 SEHNR and CDR2 FQNEAQ (reference sequence). J gave up 7 bases and V 5 bases, and 13 bases lay outside the gene matches. The length of the CDR3 is 16 residues. CDR3 amino acids: CASSRWPGQGKGTQYF. The CDR3 nucleotides are TGTGCCAGCAGCCGATGGCCGGGACAGGGGAAAGGGACCCAGTACTTC.

This clonotype came up many times. This rearrangement joins TRBV5-1 to TRBJ2-1, with 7 positions matching TRBD2. CDR1 is SGHRS, CDR2 YFSETQ, per germline. The CDR3 length is 14 residues. With 0 bases clipped from V and 8 bases from J, the junction kept 5 bases outside the gene matches. CDR3 nucleotides: TGCGCCAGCAGCTTGGGGACTAGTATCTATGAGCAGTTCTTC. Translated, it gives CASSLGTSIYEQFF.

Comment on this clonotype: The junction departs from the called germline gene at one end, perhaps through a read error. The chain has TRBV24-1 and TRBJ2-3; 10 nucleotides align to TRBD2. CDR1 KGHDR and CDR2 SFDVKD come from the germline V gene. The CDR3 contains 16 residues. The CDR3 nucleotides are TGTGCCATCAGTGACCCACTAGCGGGGTTCACAGATACGCAGTATTTT. Protein sequence: CAISDPLAGFTDTQYF.